The following is a T cell receptor (beta chain) sequence with its context. Its antigen has not been determined. Base qualities are not recorded, but no much larger clone differs from it by a single base. The sample is drawn from a study of shared clonotypes between healthy human individuals (dated by TCRdb to about 2020). Regarding the complete study: The cohort included three men and a couple of women between 18 and 49 years of age. Per donor, leukapheresis produced somewhere between about 0.9 and 10 billion PBMCs. To estimate repertoire size and how much clonotype sharing occurs between individuals, the study deeply sequenced the blood TCR repertoires of five or six healthy adults. Per donor, three plates each were used for CD4 naive and CD4 memory, two for CD8 naive, and one for CD8 memory. Different laboratories and diverse techniques were used to prepare libraries and sequence TCR repertoires, to increase sequencing depth and limit assay-specific biases. Broader findings and caveats from the paper: Approximately 5% of naive CD4, 3% to 4% of naive CD8, about 2.5% of memory CD4, and less than 0.45% of memory CD8 clonotypes were shared across four donors. Naive subsets generally had larger estimated clonotype richness than memory subsets did. Compared with non-shared clonotypes, clonotypes shared by all four sorted-subset donors had higher generation probabilities. Because the study included a small number of donors, the genetic and exposure-history diversity represented was limited. Pairwise subsampling led to the expectation that sequencing depth would affect the degree of clonotype sharing among donors. Incomplete sequencing was indicated by rarefaction of sorted-subset datasets, despite the large sequencing depth. Sampling was restricted to blood, and TCR repertoires in tissue are likely to differ from TCR repertoires in blood.

The CDR3, cysteine through phenylalanine, is 16 amino acids long. Only the CDR3 region is kept as DNA, spanning 48 bases read in frame from base 1. Trimmed from V: 3 bases; trimmed from J: 2 bases; junction bases lacking a gene match: 7. The germline V gene gives CDR1 as SGHRS and CDR2 as YFSETQ. Using the deep immunoSEQ assay, multiplex PCR amplified TCR CDR3 regions from genomic DNA. Genomic DNA extracted from each cell subset was distributed evenly over all wells of several immunoSEQ 96-well plates, and each plate served as one replicate. Each replicate PCR for sorted subsets received around 200 ng genomic DNA, equal to 30,000 or so T cell genomes. Purified libraries were quantified with a Qubit 3.0 fluorometer, sized on a Bioanalyzer 2100, and re-quantified with the KAPA Library Quantification kit. A separate single-read 150-cycle Illumina NextSeq 550 flow cell was used to sequence each immunoSEQ 96-well plate. Per the original workflow: Because only junctional sequences without quality scores were contained in the immunoSEQ output, filtering matching that applied to full-length reads could not be performed. To assign V/J genes and CDR3, sequences were annotated against IMGT germline references using PyIR, a Python wrapper for IgBLAST v1.9. Reads with weak V/J assignments (E-value above 1e-6), missing CDR3, stop codons, out-of-frame junctions, or ambiguous translated residues were removed. V3J clonotypes were defined as sequences sharing an identical inferred V gene, J gene, and CDR3 amino acid sequence. Percentage overlap between repertoires was computed as shared unique clonotypes divided by the size of the smaller repertoire. Repertoire richness was assessed with RTK rarefaction, the Chao1 estimator, and Recon v2.1 estimates of unobserved clonotypes. For all TCRbeta clonotypes obtained by the gDNA method from several donors, generation probabilities were computed with OLGA. The source is immuneACCESS, and TCRdb retained only in-frame sequences with V and J called. Part of the clones is not carried over; for the studies checked, unresolved V genes explain less than half of this, and the remainder is unexplained. From that table come the V and J calls and clone size; the DNA was used to work out D and trimming. Present in this sample are a few million clones, around 93% of which were seen just once. Around 0.4% of the sample goes to the ten largest clones.

Healthy HIV-negative adults with no recently reported acute infections or vaccinations were included as donors. Only Caucasian adults living in Nashville, Tennessee, USA were represented among the donors. CD4+ T cells were enriched through magnetic negative selection, after which naive cells were positively selected on CD45RA and the remaining negative fraction served as the memory subset. After blood collection by leukapheresis, PBMCs were isolated using Ficoll-Histopaque density gradient centrifugation and then cryopreserved in the vapor phase of liquid nitrogen. Analytical flow cytometry was used to check the purity and quantity of each magnetically sorted T cell population. Genomic DNA was isolated from each sorted fraction and quantified by UV absorbance on a Nanodrop 2000c.

The sample taken for sequencing was naive CD4+ T cells from PBMCs. The cell subset or site label here, explained by the study, means: CD45RA+ positively selected. The sequence derives from a man younger than 35 in good health. Some clones in this sample may be carry-over from other donors' samples. The sequence links TRBV5-1 to TRBJ2-5, with 10 bases aligning to TRBD2. The CDR3 region reads CASSSGTSVQQETQYF. Here is the DNA: TGCGCCAGCAGCTCGGGGACTAGCGTCCAGCAAGAGACCCAGTACTTC. With the rest looked up from the reference TRBV5-1 and TRBJ2-5 genes rather than sequenced, the full variable domain is KAGVTQTPRYLIKTRGQQVTLSCSPISGHRSVSWYQQTPGQGLQFLFEYFSETQRNKGNFPGRFSGRQFSNSRSEMNVSTLELGDSALYLCASSSGTSVQQETQYFGPGTRLLVL.